This T cell receptor (beta chain) was observed in a study of cytotoxic CD8 clonotypes in ibrutinib-treated CLL. Profiling relied on immunoSEQ multiplex PCR, and the TCRdb table lists in-frame clones only, not all of them. Found here are more than 110,000 clones, 75% to 95% of them singletons; the top ten hold under 14%. This clone has only a few counts. This specimen consisted of PBMCs, obtained after 12 months of ibrutinib treatment. This sequence originates from a human donor with chronic lymphocytic leukemia.

The CDR3 nucleotides read TGTGCCAGCAGCGGAACCTCGGACAGGGTAACCTACGAGCAGTACTTC. Translating gives CASSGTSDRVTYEQYF. This chain joins TRBV28 and TRBJ2-7, with 8 bases aligning to TRBD1. J gave up 2 bases and V 6 bases, and 12 bases lay outside the gene matches. CDR1 is MDHEN and CDR2 is SYDVKM in the germline V gene. CDR3 size: 16 residues.